This paragraph covers one TCR beta chain sequence. Its target is not known. CDR1 and CDR2 from the germline V gene are SNHLY and FYNNEI. Unmatched junction bases numbered 7, after V lost 4 bases and J lost 5 bases. The CDR3 extends over 15 amino acids. This entry comes from a study of cytomegalovirus exposure and HLA in healthy donors. The overall study: Early on, a data release was issued that held roughly 84 million unique TCRs from HLA-typed donors. Study-level results: The study flagged around 150 TCR beta chains as cytomegalovirus-associated. A later analysis reportedly identified an Asian-associated ancestry cluster as carrying fewer N-insertions than the 666-donor mean.

With 60 Vbeta and 13 Jbeta primers, the PCR was carried out. Assay used: immunoSEQ multiplex PCR; TCRdb lists only in-frame clones, some missing. The sample consists of under 250,000 clones, approximately 81% of them appearing once. The sequenced material came from PBMCs. This sequence joins TRBV2 and TRBJ2-7, with TRBD2 matching over 11 bases. The clonotype originates from a girl aged 2-10 years in good health and CMV-seronegative. For the CDR3, the DNA is TGTGCCAGCAGTGTCCGGACTAGCGGGTCCCACGAGCAGTACTTC. Its translation is CASSVRTSGSHEQYF.